This T cell receptor beta chain was captured in a study of CD8 T cells in ankylosing spondylitis. TCRdb itself ran the 5' RACE reads through MiXCR, one entry per CDR3 protein. The data show around 100,000 distinct CDR3 sequences, less than 25% seen once. The CDR3 contains 15 residues. Per germline, CDR1 MGHRA and CDR2 YSYEKL. Unmatched junction bases numbered 7, after V lost 6 bases and J lost 4 bases. The TCR originated in a male donor with ankylosing spondylitis. This sequence joins TRBV4-1 and TRBJ1-3; 9 bases are a match to TRBD1. Material: synovial fluid, either unsorted or a sorted T cell fraction (not recorded which). CDR3 DNA sequence: TGCGCCAGCAGATTACAGGGGGCGCGCGGAAACACCATATATTTT. As protein: CASRLQGARGNTIYF.